Presented here are 27 T cell receptor beta chains from one specimen sequenced in a study of cytomegalovirus exposure and HLA in healthy donors. The primer mix had 60 Vbeta and 13 Jbeta primers. Assay: immunoSEQ multiplex PCR; the TCRdb copy retains only in-frame clones and omits some. The sample has around 200,000 clones, over 60% seen once. The sample was PBMCs. The source is a male donor in good health and CMV-seronegative.

V is TRBV6-5 and J is TRBJ2-7; D possibly corresponds to TRBD2 (6 bases). The germline V and J ends were trimmed by 5 bases and 7 bases, with 12 bases remaining between them. The CDR3 runs 12 residues. Germline CDR1 MNHEY, CDR2 SVGAGI. The CDR3 loop reads CASSTAGGEQYF. The CDR3 DNA reads TGTGCCAGCAGTACCGCAGGAGGGGAGCAGTACTTC.

With respect to this clone: The same CDR3 also results from other DNA sequences found in this sample. The chain uses TRBV27 and TRBJ1-1; D ambiguous. The germline V gene has CDR1 MNHEY and CDR2 SMNVEV (reference sequence). This CDR3 comprises 13 residues. The V and J ends lost 3 bases and 2 bases respectively, with 7 bases between them. CDR3 sequence (DNA): TGTGCCAGCAGTTTGTGGCCTAACACTGAAGCTTTCTTT. The encoded protein is CASSLWPNTEAFF.

J is TRBJ2-7 and V is TRBV27, with 9 bases fitting TRBD2. J was trimmed by 2 bases and V by 8 bases; bases with no gene match: 10. The CDR3 extends over 15 amino acids. The germline V gene has CDR1 MNHEY and CDR2 SMNVEV (reference sequence). DNA for the CDR3: TGTGCCAGCCGCCCTCTGAGCGGGGGGACCTACGAGCAGTACTTC. Amino acid sequence: CASRPLSGGTYEQYF.

The rearrangement uses TRBV7-9 and TRBJ2-7; D remains unclear. Germline loops: CDR1 SEHNR, CDR2 FQNEAQ (reference sequence). This CDR3 comprises 13 residues. Trimming took 1 base from V and 0 from J, leaving 4 bases between them. This CDR3 reads CASSLVYSYEQYF. DNA for the CDR3: TGTGCCAGCAGCTTAGTCTACTCCTACGAGCAGTACTTC.

The chain uses TRBV5-1 and TRBJ2-7, with a possible D match to TRBD2 (5 bases). Germline V gene lookup returns CDR1 SGHRS and CDR2 YFSETQ. The CDR3 length is 15 residues. Trimming cost V 1 base and J 3 bases, with 14 bases left between them. In nucleotides, the CDR3 is TGCGCCAGCAGCTTGTCCCCGACGGACTTCTACGAGCAGTACTTC. Translated: CASSLSPTDFYEQYF.

This chain links TRBV11-2 with TRBJ2-3, with a possible D match to TRBD2 (6 bases). V was cut by 5 bases and J by 2 bases, with 14 bases left in between. Germline loops: CDR1 SGHAT, CDR2 FQNNGV. This CDR3 contains 15 residues. The CDR3 DNA reads TGTGCCAGCAGCCCGCACGGGGAGGCCACAGATACGCAGTATTTT. Protein product: CASSPHGEATDTQYF.

The rearrangement joins TRBV5-1 to TRBJ2-3, with D perhaps TRBD2 (6 bases). Trimming pared 1 base from V and 0 bases from J, leaving 9 bases between. CDR1 is SGHRS, CDR2 YFSETQ, per germline. This CDR3 spans 15 amino acids. CDR3 bases: TGCGCCAGCAGCTTGTCAGGGACTAGCACAGATACGCAGTATTTT. This codes for CASSLSGTSTDTQYF.

The chain's CDR3 is CASSQERPGDNTEAFF. The CDR3 nucleotides are TGTGCCAGCAGCCAAGAACGTCCAGGGGATAACACTGAAGCTTTCTTT. The rearrangement links TRBV4-2 to TRBJ1-1; the D gene is possibly TRBD1 (6 bases). Germline loops: CDR1 LGHNA, CDR2 YNFKEQ. V shed 0 bases and J shed 2 bases, with 13 bases lying between them. This CDR3 is built from 16 residues.

The chain employs TRBV18 and TRBJ1-2; D ambiguous. Germline-derived CDR1 and CDR2 are KGHSH and LQKENI. The CDR3 runs to 13 residues. V was pared by 3 bases and J by 8 bases, with 13 bases between. In nucleotides, the CDR3 is TGTGCCAGCTCACCTCCGGGGAGAGAGGGCTACACCTTC. It yields the protein CASSPPGREGYTF.

The chain combines TRBV19 with TRBJ2-1, with D uncertain. The CDR3 contains 16 residues. V dropped 1 base and J dropped 2 bases, with 12 bases sitting between them. CDR1 LNHDA and CDR2 SQIVND come from the germline V gene (reference sequence). This CDR3 is CASSIGHAWPYNEQFF. CDR3 nucleotides: TGTGCCAGTAGTATAGGGCACGCCTGGCCCTACAATGAGCAGTTCTTC. Filled out from reference TRBV19 and TRBJ2-1, the complete variable domain reads DGGITQSPKYLFRKEGQNVTLSCEQNLNHDAMYWYRQDPGQGLRLIYYSQIVNDFQKGDIAEGYSVSREKKESFPLTVTSAQKNPTAFYLCASSIGHAWPYNEQFFGPGTRLTVL.

This clone has a handful of counts. The chain uses TRBV5-4 and TRBJ1-1; TRBD1 agrees at 9 bases. With 4 bases clipped from V and 4 bases from J, the junction kept 5 bases outside the gene matches. Looked up from germline, CDR1 is SGHNT and CDR2 is YYREEE (reference sequence). The CDR3 has 14 residues. Here the CDR3 reads CASSGDRVGTEAFF. The CDR3 DNA sequence: TGTGCCAGCAGCGGGGACAGGGTCGGCACTGAAGCTTTCTTT.

This clone was recorded once. V usage is TRBV7-9 and J usage is TRBJ2-7; TRBD1 matches 9 bases. Per the germline V gene, CDR1 is SEHNR and CDR2 is FQNEAQ (reference sequence). The CDR3 has 15 amino acids. V lost 6 bases to trimming and J lost 5 bases; unmatched junction nucleotides: 11. The CDR3 loop reads CASSPPAGTGNEQYF. The DNA of the CDR3 is TGTGCCAGCAGTCCCCCCGCCGGGACAGGGAACGAGCAGTACTTC.

The rearrangement uses TRBV27 and TRBJ2-7; D ambiguous. V was clipped by 3 bases and J by 2 bases, with 8 bases between them. This CDR3 contains 13 residues. Per germline, CDR1 MNHEY and CDR2 SMNVEV (reference sequence). The CDR3: CASSFQFAYEQYF. The CDR3, as DNA: TGTGCCAGCAGTTTCCAATTTGCCTACGAGCAGTACTTC.

The V and J genes are TRBV28 and TRBJ2-1; perhaps TRBD2 as D (7 bases). CDR1 and CDR2 (germline): MDHEN, SYDVKM. V was pared by 3 bases and J by 4 bases, with 25 bases between. CDR3 length equals 19 residues. The CDR3 region has the DNA TGTGCCAGCAGTTTTAAGGGGGGGGGCGCTTTGGGATTGTACAATGAGCAGTTCTTC. Its protein is CASSFKGGGALGLYNEQFF.

The chain couples TRBV14 to TRBJ1-1; D is unclear. Per germline, CDR1 SGHDN and CDR2 FVKESK. This CDR3 contains 16 residues. V was clipped by 3 bases and J by 1 base, with 15 bases between them. CDR3 coding DNA: TGTGCCAGCAGCCACGGGGTGGGCGGAAAGAACACTGAAGCTTTCTTT. Translated: CASSHGVGGKNTEAFF.

This rearrangement joins TRBV4-3 to TRBJ2-3; D is perhaps TRBD2 (6 bases). The V and J ends lost 2 bases and 6 bases respectively, with 9 bases between them. Germline V CDR1 and CDR2: LGHNA, YSLEER. The CDR3 has 13 amino acids. The CDR3 DNA reads TGCGCCAGCAGCCAACGGGACTGGGATACGCAGTATTTT. This codes for CASSQRDWDTQYF.

The rearrangement uses TRBV10-3 and TRBJ2-3; D not certain. CDR3 length: 12 amino acids. Germline V gives CDR1 ENHRY, CDR2 SYGVKD. Trimming pared 4 bases from V and 2 bases from J, leaving 4 bases between. CDR3 bases: TGTGCCATCAGTGCCTCCACAGATACGCAGTATTTT. Its protein is CAISASTDTQYF.

This clone was counted once. CDR3: CASSFFEQGYGYTF. The CDR3 DNA sequence: TGTGCCAGCAGTTTCTTCGAACAGGGGTATGGCTACACCTTC. The chain uses TRBV28 and TRBJ1-2; TRBD1 aligns across 7 bases. V trimming: 3 bases; J trimming: 5 bases; junction bases outside the gene matches: 6. Germline V gene sequence: CDR1 MDHEN, CDR2 SYDVKM. The CDR3 totals 14 residues.

This clone appeared a single time. The rearrangement links TRBV18 to TRBJ2-4, with a weak D call TRBD2 (5 bases). In germline, CDR1 is KGHSH, CDR2 LQKENI. The CDR3 loop spans 14 amino acids. The ends were cut back, 1 base at V and 6 bases at J, with 10 bases in the middle. CDR3 in amino acids: CASSPRETINIQYF. CDR3 sequence (DNA): TGTGCCAGCTCACCACGGGAGACAATAAACATTCAGTACTTC. Complete variable domain (other parts from reference TRBV18 and TRBJ2-4): NAGVMQNPRHLVRRRGQEARLRCSPMKGHSHVYWYRQLPEEGLKFMVYLQKENIIDESGMPKERFSAEFPKEGPSILRIQQVVRGDSAAYFCASSPRETINIQYFGAGTRLSVL.

V is TRBV5-4 and J is TRBJ2-1; D gene uncertain. The germline gives CDR1 SGHNT, CDR2 YYREEE (reference sequence). V dropped 0 bases and J dropped 5 bases, with 6 bases sitting between them. This CDR3 contains 13 residues. The CDR3 sequence is CASSLAVDNEQFF. CDR3 nucleotide sequence: TGTGCCAGCAGCTTGGCCGTCGACAATGAGCAGTTCTTC.

The chain has TRBV7-3 and TRBJ2-1, with 9 nucleotides matching TRBD1. CDR3 length equals 13 residues. Germline V gene sequence: CDR1 SGHTA, CDR2 FQGTGA. V dropped 4 bases and J dropped 5; count of bases not matched to a gene: 0. The CDR3 sequence is CASSWTGDNEQFF. The CDR3 bases are TGTGCCAGCAGCTGGACAGGGGACAATGAGCAGTTCTTC.

About this clone: An end of the junction does not agree with germline; a read error may underlie this. The chain links TRBV2 to TRBJ1-1; 8 positions match TRBD1. Germline lookup yields CDR1 SNHLY and CDR2 FYNNEI. CDR3 size: 15 residues. The DNA of the CDR3 is TGTGCCAGCAGCGAAGTAAGGACAGGGTCCACTGAAGCTTTCTTT. Translating gives CASSEVRTGSTEAFF.

The chain recombines TRBV28 with TRBJ1-4; unclear D gene. The germline CDR1 and CDR2 sequences are MDHEN and SYDVKM. The V end was cut by 4 bases, the J end by 2 bases, with 11 bases between. The CDR3 totals 15 residues. The CDR3 sequence is CASSSPGSTNEKLFF. The CDR3 bases are TGTGCCAGCAGTTCCCCCGGGTCTACTAATGAAAAACTGTTTTTT.

The chain carries TRBV5-5 and TRBJ1-1; D is unclear. V gave up 0 bases and J gave up 3 bases, with 9 bases separating them. The germline CDR1 and CDR2 sequences are SGHKS and YYEKEE (reference sequence). This CDR3 has 14 amino acids. The DNA of the CDR3 is TGTGCCAGCAGCTTGGAGCCCAGGTACACTGAAGCTTTCTTT. The encoded protein is CASSLEPRYTEAFF.

This chain uses TRBV7-2 with TRBJ1-2; D possibly corresponds to TRBD1 (6 bases). V lost 3 bases to trimming and J lost 3 bases, with 11 bases between them. The CDR3 is 14 amino acids. Germline V CDR1 and CDR2: SGHTA, FQGNSA. CDR3: CASSFNREDYGYTF. The CDR3 DNA is TGTGCCAGCAGCTTCAACAGGGAAGACTATGGCTACACCTTC.

The chain recombines TRBV5-6 with TRBJ1-4; 7 nucleotides match TRBD1. Trimming cost V 4 bases and J 8 bases; bases outside gene matches: 8. Germline-derived CDR1 and CDR2 are SGHDT and YYEEEE. The CDR3 totals 14 residues. This CDR3 reads CASSTSDREEKLFF. In nucleotides, the CDR3 is TGTGCCAGCAGCACAAGCGACAGGGAAGAAAAACTGTTTTTT.

Here the CDR3 DNA reads TGTGCCAGCAGCTCGGGGGAGCGACTAGCGGCGAGCACAGATACGCAGTATTTT. Amino acid sequence: CASSSGERLAASTDTQYF. The gene calls are TRBV11-3 and TRBJ2-3, with 9 bases fitting TRBD2. CDR3 length equals 18 residues. V shed 4 bases, J shed 0 bases, and the junction held 11 bases outside the gene matches. The germline CDR1 and CDR2 sequences are SGHNT and YENEEA. The full variable domain, rest sourced from reference TRBV11-3 and TRBJ2-3, is EAGVVQSPRYKIIEKKQPVAFWCNPISGHNTLYWYLQNLGQGPELLIRYENEEAVDDSQLPKDRFSAERLKGVDSTLKIQPAELGDSAVYLCASSSGERLAASTDTQYFGPGTRLTVL.